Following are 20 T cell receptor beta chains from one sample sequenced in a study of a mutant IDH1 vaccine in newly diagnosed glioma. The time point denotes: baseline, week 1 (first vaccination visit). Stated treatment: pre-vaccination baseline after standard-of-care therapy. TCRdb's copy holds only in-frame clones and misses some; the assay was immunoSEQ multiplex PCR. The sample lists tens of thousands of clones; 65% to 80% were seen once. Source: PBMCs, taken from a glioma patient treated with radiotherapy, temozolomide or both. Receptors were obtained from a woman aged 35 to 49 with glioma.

The CDR3 loop reads CASSPRQWGNQPQHF. CDR3 coding DNA: TGTGCCAGCAGCCCCAGACAGTGGGGCAATCAGCCCCAGCATTTT. This sequence joins TRBV5-8 and TRBJ1-5, with a tentative D call TRBD1 (5 bases). CDR1 is SGHTS and CDR2 is YDEGEE in the germline V gene. The ends were cut back, 4 bases at V and 2 bases at J, with 13 bases in the middle. The length of the CDR3 is 15 residues.

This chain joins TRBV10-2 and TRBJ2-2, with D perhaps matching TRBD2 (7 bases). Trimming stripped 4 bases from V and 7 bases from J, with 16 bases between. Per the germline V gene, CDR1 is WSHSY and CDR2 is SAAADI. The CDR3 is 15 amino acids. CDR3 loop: CASSALGGDGGELFF. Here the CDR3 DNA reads TGCGCCAGCAGTGCGCTAGGGGGGGATGGCGGGGAGCTGTTTTTT.

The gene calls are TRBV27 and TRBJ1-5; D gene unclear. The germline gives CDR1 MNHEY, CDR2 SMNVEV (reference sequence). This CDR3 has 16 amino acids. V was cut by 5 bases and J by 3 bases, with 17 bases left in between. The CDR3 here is CASSPSVGPFNQPQHF. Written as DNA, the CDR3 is TGTGCCAGCAGTCCCTCGGTCGGTCCATTCAATCAGCCCCAGCATTTT.

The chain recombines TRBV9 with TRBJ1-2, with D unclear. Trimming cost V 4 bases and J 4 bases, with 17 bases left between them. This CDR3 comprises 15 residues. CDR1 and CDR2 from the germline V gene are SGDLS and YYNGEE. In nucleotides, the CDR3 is TGTGCCAGCAGCACGTGGGAGGACTCCCTCTATGGCTACACCTTC. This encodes CASSTWEDSLYGYTF.

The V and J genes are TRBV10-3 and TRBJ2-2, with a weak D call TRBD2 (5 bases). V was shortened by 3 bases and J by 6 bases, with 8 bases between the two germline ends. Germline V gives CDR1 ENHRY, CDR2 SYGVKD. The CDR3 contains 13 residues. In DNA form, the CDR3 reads TGTGCCATCAGTGAATCCGGGGCCGGGGAGCTGTTTTTT. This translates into CAISESGAGELFF.

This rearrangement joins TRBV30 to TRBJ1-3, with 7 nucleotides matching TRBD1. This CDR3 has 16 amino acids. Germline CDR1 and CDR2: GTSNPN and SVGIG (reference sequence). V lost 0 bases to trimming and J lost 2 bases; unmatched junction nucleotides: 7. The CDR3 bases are TGTGCCTGGAGTGTCGAAGGGACAGCCCCTGGAAACACCATATATTTT. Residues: CAWSVEGTAPGNTIYF. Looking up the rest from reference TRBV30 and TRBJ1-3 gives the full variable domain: SQTIHQWPATLVQPVGSPLSLECTVEGTSNPNLYWYRQAAGRGLQLLFYSVGIGQISSEVPQNLSASRPQDRQFILSSKKLLLSDSGFYLCAWSVEGTAPGNTIYFGEGSWLTVV.

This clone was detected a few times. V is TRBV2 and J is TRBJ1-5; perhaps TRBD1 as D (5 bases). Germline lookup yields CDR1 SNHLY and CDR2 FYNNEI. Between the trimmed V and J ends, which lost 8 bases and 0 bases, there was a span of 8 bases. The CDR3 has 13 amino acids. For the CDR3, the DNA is TGTGCCAGCGGAGGGGATAGCAATCAGCCCCAGCATTTT. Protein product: CASGGDSNQPQHF.

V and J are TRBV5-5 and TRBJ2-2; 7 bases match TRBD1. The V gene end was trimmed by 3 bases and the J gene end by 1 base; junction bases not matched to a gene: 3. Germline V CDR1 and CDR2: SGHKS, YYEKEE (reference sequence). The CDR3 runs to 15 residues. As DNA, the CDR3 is TGTGCCAGCAGCTACAGGACAGGGAACACCGGGGAGCTGTTTTTT. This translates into CASSYRTGNTGELFF.

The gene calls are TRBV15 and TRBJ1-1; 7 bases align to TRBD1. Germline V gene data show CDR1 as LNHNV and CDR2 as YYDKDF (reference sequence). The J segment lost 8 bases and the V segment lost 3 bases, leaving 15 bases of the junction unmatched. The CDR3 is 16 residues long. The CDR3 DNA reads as TGTGCCACCAGCAGTCCAACAGGGGCCGTACGGGGGGAAGCTTTCTTT. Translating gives CATSSPTGAVRGEAFF. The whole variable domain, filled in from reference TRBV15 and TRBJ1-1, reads DAMVIQNPRYQVTQFGKPVTLSCSQTLNHNVMYWYQQKSSQAPKLLFHYYDKDFNNEADTPDNFQSRRPNTSFCFLDIRSPGLGDTAMYLCATSSPTGAVRGEAFFGQGTRLTVV.

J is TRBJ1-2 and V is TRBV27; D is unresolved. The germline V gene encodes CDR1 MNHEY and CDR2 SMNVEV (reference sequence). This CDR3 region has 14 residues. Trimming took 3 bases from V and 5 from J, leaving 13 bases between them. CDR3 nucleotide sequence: TGTGCCAGCAGTTTCGCGGGCAGGAGTTATGGCTACACCTTC. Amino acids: CASSFAGRSYGYTF.

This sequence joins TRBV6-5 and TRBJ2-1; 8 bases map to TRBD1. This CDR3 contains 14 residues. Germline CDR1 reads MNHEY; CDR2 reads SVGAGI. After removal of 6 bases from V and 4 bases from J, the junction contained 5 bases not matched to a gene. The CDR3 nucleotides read TGTGCCAGCAGACGGGACAGGCTTTACAATGAGCAGTTCTTC. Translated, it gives CASRRDRLYNEQFF.

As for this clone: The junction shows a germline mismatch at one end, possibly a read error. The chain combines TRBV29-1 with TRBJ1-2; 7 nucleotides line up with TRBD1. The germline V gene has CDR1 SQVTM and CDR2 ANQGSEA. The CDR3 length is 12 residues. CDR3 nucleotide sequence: TGCAGCGCTGAACAGGGGAACTATGGCTACACCTTC. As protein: CSAEQGNYGYTF.

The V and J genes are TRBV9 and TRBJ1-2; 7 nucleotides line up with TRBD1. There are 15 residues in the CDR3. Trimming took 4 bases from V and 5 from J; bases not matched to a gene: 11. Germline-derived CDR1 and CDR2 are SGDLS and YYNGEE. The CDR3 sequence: CASSPPTGALYGYTF. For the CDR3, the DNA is TGTGCCAGCAGCCCTCCTACAGGGGCCCTGTATGGCTACACCTTC.

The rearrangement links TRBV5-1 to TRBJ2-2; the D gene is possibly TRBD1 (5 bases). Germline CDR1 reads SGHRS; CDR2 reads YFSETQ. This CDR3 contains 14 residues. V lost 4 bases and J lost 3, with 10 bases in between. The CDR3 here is CASSPPRDTGELFF. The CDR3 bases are TGCGCCAGCAGCCCCCCCAGGGACACCGGGGAGCTGTTTTTT.

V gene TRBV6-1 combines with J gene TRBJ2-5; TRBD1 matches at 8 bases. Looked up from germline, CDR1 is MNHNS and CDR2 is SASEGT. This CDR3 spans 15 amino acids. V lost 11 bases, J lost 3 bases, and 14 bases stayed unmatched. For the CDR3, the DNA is TGTGCCGCAGCAGTAGTAGCAGGGGGCGAAGAGACCCAGTACTTC. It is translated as CAAAVVAGGEETQYF.

CDR3 sequence (DNA): TGTGCCAGTAGTAGCGGGCCTTCCTACGAGCAGTACTTC. It yields the protein CASSSGPSYEQYF. The rearrangement links TRBV19 to TRBJ2-7; TRBD2 might be the D (5 bases). The CDR3 consists of 13 residues. The germline V gene has CDR1 LNHDA and CDR2 SQIVND (reference sequence). V was cut by 4 bases and J by 1 base, with 8 bases left in between.

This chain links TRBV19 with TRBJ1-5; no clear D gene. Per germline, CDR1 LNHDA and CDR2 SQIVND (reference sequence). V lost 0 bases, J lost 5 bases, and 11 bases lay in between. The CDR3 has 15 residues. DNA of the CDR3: TGTGCCAGTAGTATAGATCACTCTCAATATCAGCCCCAGCATTTT. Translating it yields CASSIDHSQYQPQHF. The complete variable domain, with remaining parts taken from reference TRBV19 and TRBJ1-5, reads DGGITQSPKYLFRKEGQNVTLSCEQNLNHDAMYWYRQDPGQGLRLIYYSQIVNDFQKGDIAEGYSVSREKKESFPLTVTSAQKNPTAFYLCASSIDHSQYQPQHFGDGTRLSIL.

The CDR3 coding sequence is TGTGCCAGCAGTGAAAGGCAGAGCTACGAGCAGTACTTC. It specifies CASSERQSYEQYF. This chain links TRBV6-1 with TRBJ2-7; D gene ambiguous. Trimming cost V 2 bases and J 3 bases, with 8 bases left between them. Germline V gene lookup returns CDR1 MNHNS and CDR2 SASEGT. The CDR3 sequence is 13 residues long.

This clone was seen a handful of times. The DNA of the CDR3 is TGTGCCAGCAGTGAGGGAACAGGGGGAGGTCAAGAGACCCAGTACTTC. Translating gives CASSEGTGGGQETQYF. The chain combines TRBV6-4 with TRBJ2-5, with 8 nucleotides matching TRBD1. The CDR3 totals 16 residues. The ends lost 3 bases at V and 2 bases at J; junction bases unmatched: 8. Germline-derived CDR1 and CDR2 are MRHNA and SNTAGT.

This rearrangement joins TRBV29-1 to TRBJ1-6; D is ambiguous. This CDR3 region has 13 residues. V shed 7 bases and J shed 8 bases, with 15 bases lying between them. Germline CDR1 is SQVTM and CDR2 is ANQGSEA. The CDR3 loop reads CSARAGEDSPLHF. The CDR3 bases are TGCAGCGCCAGAGCTGGGGAGGATTCACCCCTCCACTTT.